This T cell receptor (beta chain) was recorded in a study of human T cells and chemical hapten exposure. Study-level information: Patients were mainly female, each with alopecia areata, totalis or universalis.

The time point denotes: patch test 1, 2 weeks after DPC sensitization. As for treatment: therapeutic diphenylcyclopropenone sensitization with weekly scalp DPC. MiXCR was run by TCRdb on the RACE reads, yielding one entry per CDR3 protein. The sample holds some 81,000 distinct CDR3 sequences; under 9% are singletons and the top ten take roughly 1.4%. The CDR3 covers 14 residues. Per the germline V gene, CDR1 is SGHRS and CDR2 is YFSETQ. Trimming left V 5 bases short and J 8 bases short, with 19 bases between. The table lists this clonotype with many counts. The receptor comes from a woman in her 30s with alopecia areata. Some clones in this sample may be carry-over from other donors' samples. This sample comprised whole blood, obtained in connection with sensitization to the hapten diphenylcyclopropenone (DPC). The chain uses TRBV5-1 and TRBJ1-2; weak D call: TRBD1 (5 bases). The CDR3 protein is CASRRRQFEIGYTF. CDR3 in DNA: TGCGCCAGCAGACGCCGACAGTTCGAGATAGGCTACACCTTC.